These 23 T cell receptor beta chains came from one sample sequenced in a study of blood T cell repertoires in COVID-19. Measured with immunoSEQ multiplex PCR; TCRdb has only the in-frame clones, and not every one. The sample has approximately 200,000 clones, about nine tenths seen once. The sequencing sample was made of PBMCs or T cells enriched from blood (not recorded which). These receptors were obtained from a young man in a cohort exposed to, infected with or recovered from COVID-19 (not recorded which).

V usage is TRBV2 and J usage is TRBJ1-1; 8 bases line up with TRBD1. V was pared by 6 bases and J by 5 bases, with 11 bases of the junction left unmatched. Germline CDR1 reads SNHLY; CDR2 reads FYNNEI. The CDR3 extends over 15 amino acids. The CDR3, as DNA: TGTGCCAGCAGGCTAACAGGGGGTCGGGTGACTGAAGCTTTCTTT. Protein product: CASRLTGGRVTEAFF.

The V and J genes are TRBV3-1 (or the pseudogene TRBV3-2) and TRBJ2-1; 10 bases match TRBD2. The CDR3 consists of 18 residues. Trimming cost V 1 base and J 2 bases; bases outside gene matches: 8. CDR1 is LGHDT and CDR2 is YNNKEL in the germline V gene (reference sequence). CDR3 DNA sequence: TGTGCCAGCAGCCAAGTAGGGGCTAGCGGGAGTCCCTACAATGAGCAGTTCTTC. Its translation: CASSQVGASGSPYNEQFF.

This sequence joins TRBV7-2 and TRBJ2-7; D uncertain. The germline V gene encodes CDR1 SGHTA and CDR2 FQGNSA. The CDR3 totals 15 residues. V lost 1 base to trimming and J lost 2 bases, with 12 bases between them. CDR3 coding DNA: TGTGCCAGCAGCTTAGGTGAGCTACCCACCTACGAGCAGTACTTC. Translated, it gives CASSLGELPTYEQYF.

The V gene is TRBV10-3, the J gene TRBJ1-2; D is uncertain. V was clipped by 0 bases and J by 10 bases, with 9 bases between them. The CDR3 consists of 12 residues. The germline V gene encodes CDR1 ENHRY and CDR2 SYGVKD. The CDR3 DNA reads TGTGCCATCAGTGAGTCGCGAACCCTCTACACCTTC. Amino acids: CAISESRTLYTF.

This rearrangement joins TRBV20-1 to TRBJ1-1, with TRBD1 matching over 9 bases. V lost 3 bases and J lost 4; bases outside the gene matches: 9. Per the germline V gene, CDR1 is DFQATT and CDR2 is SNEGSKA (reference sequence). This CDR3 has 15 amino acids. The CDR3 loop reads CSASPLGTGPTEAFF. CDR3 in DNA: TGCAGTGCTAGTCCGTTAGGGACAGGGCCCACTGAAGCTTTCTTT.

In DNA, the CDR3 is TGTGCCAGCAGCCACGGGGGGAAACTGTTTTTT. This translates into CASSHGGKLFF. The rearrangement links TRBV14 to TRBJ1-4, with D possibly being TRBD1 (5 bases). The CDR3 has 11 residues. Trimming pared 3 bases from V and 11 bases from J, leaving 7 bases between. Germline lookup yields CDR1 SGHDN and CDR2 FVKESK.

The V call is TRBV7-9, the J call TRBJ1-4; TRBD1 matches at 7 bases. The CDR3 extends over 16 amino acids. Germline values: CDR1 SEHNR, CDR2 FQNEAQ (reference sequence). Germline trimming cut 5 bases from V and 5 bases from J; bases unmatched to any gene: 11. As DNA, the CDR3 is TGTGCCAGCAGCCCTAGCCTCGGGACAGAAAATGAAAAACTGTTTTTT. Protein: CASSPSLGTENEKLFF.

The chain carries TRBV19 and TRBJ1-5, with TRBD1 as a possible D gene (6 bases). Germline CDR1 LNHDA, CDR2 SQIVND (reference sequence). The CDR3 has 18 amino acids. The V gene lost 3 bases and the J gene lost 0 bases, with 18 bases spanning the gap. The CDR3 nucleotides are TGTGCCAGTAGTATTGCCCCGATACAGGGTTATAGCAATCAGCCCCAGCATTTT. Translated: CASSIAPIQGYSNQPQHF.

This clone was recorded at least ten times. Mismatch with germline at one junction end may stem from a read error. The chain combines TRBV19 with TRBJ1-1; D not certain. The CDR3 extends over 12 amino acids. Germline V gene data show CDR1 as LNHDA and CDR2 as SQIVND (reference sequence). The CDR3 nucleotides read TGTGCCAGTAGTATAGGTTCGCGCCCTCCCATCTTT. Protein product: CASSIGSRPPIF.

The chain links TRBV28 to TRBJ1-6, with D perhaps matching TRBD1 (6 bases). Trimming stripped 9 bases from V and 5 bases from J, with 17 bases between. CDR3 size: 15 residues. The germline V gene has CDR1 MDHEN and CDR2 SYDVKM. Here the CDR3 DNA reads TGTGCCAGTGGAGAGAACAGGGCCGATAATTCACCCCTCCACTTT. It encodes CASGENRADNSPLHF. Based on the CDR3 plus reference TRBV28 and TRBJ1-6, the full variable domain is DVKVTQSSRYLVKRTGEKVFLECVQDMDHENMFWYRQDPGLGLRLIYFSYDVKMKEKGDIPEGYSVSREKKERFSLILESASTNQTSMYLCASGENRADNSPLHFGNGTRLTVT.

The chain employs TRBV19 and TRBJ1-1; tentatively, D is TRBD1 (5 bases). Looked up from germline, CDR1 is LNHDA and CDR2 is SQIVND (reference sequence). This CDR3 is 14 amino acids long. Trimming cost V 3 bases and J 6 bases, with 14 bases left between them. The CDR3 bases are TGTGCCAGTAGTATGGCAGGGAGGGTCGCTGAAGCTTTCTTT. It codes for CASSMAGRVAEAFF.

The V call is TRBV7-3, the J call TRBJ2-5; TRBD1 matches at 10 bases. V lost 5 bases, J lost 3 bases, and 12 bases stayed unmatched. In germline, CDR1 is SGHTA, CDR2 FQGTGA. This CDR3 has 17 amino acids. The CDR3 nucleotides are TGTGCCAGCAGCACAGCGACAGGGGGCGCGTTAGAAGAGACCCAGTACTTC. This codes for CASSTATGGALEETQYF.

The chain couples TRBV7-9 to TRBJ1-3, with D possibly TRBD1 on 5 matching bases. The V end was cut by 3 bases, the J end by 8 bases, with 17 bases between. CDR3 length: 15 residues. Germline V gene lookup returns CDR1 SEHNR and CDR2 FQNEAQ (reference sequence). The CDR3 bases are TGTGCCAGCAGCTTCGTATCAGGGCTCTGGGACACCATATATTTT. Protein product: CASSFVSGLWDTIYF.

The rearrangement uses TRBV20-1 and TRBJ2-3; no firm D call. Germline lookup yields CDR1 DFQATT and CDR2 SNEGSKA (reference sequence). The V and J ends lost 6 bases and 2 bases respectively, with 6 bases between them. The CDR3 totals 11 residues. Here the CDR3 DNA reads TGCAGTGCGCACATCACAGATACGCAGTATTTT. Its protein product is CSAHITDTQYF.

This chain's CDR3 is CASRQREGMIKTQYF. CDR3 nucleotides: TGTGCCAGTAGGCAGCGGGAGGGAATGATAAAGACCCAGTACTTC. This rearrangement joins TRBV19 to TRBJ2-5; 10 nucleotides line up with TRBD2. The CDR3 is 15 residues long. V trimming: 6 bases; J trimming: 6 bases; junction bases outside the gene matches: 10. Germline lookup yields CDR1 LNHDA and CDR2 SQIVND (reference sequence).

J is TRBJ1-1 and V is TRBV20-1; D call uncertain. Germline V gene data show CDR1 as DFQATT and CDR2 as SNEGSKA (reference sequence). V dropped 4 bases and J dropped 5 bases, with 8 bases sitting between them. This CDR3 contains 11 residues. CDR3 protein: CSAKGRTEAFF. DNA of the CDR3: TGCAGTGCTAAAGGGAGGACTGAAGCTTTCTTT.

This chain joins TRBV5-1 and TRBJ1-2, with 9 bases that match TRBD1. Germline loops: CDR1 SGHRS, CDR2 YFSETQ. The CDR3 consists of 17 residues. Trimming removed 8 bases from V and 4 bases from J; junction bases left unmatched: 18. The CDR3 is CARIRTGDPINLYGYTF. DNA for the CDR3: TGCGCCAGGATTCGGACAGGGGACCCAATTAACCTCTATGGCTACACCTTC.

This chain links TRBV7-2 with TRBJ2-1; 7 bases map to TRBD2. CDR1 and CDR2 from the germline V gene are SGHTA and FQGNSA. V dropped 1 base and J dropped 8; count of bases not matched to a gene: 11. The CDR3 consists of 16 residues. In DNA, the CDR3 is TGTGCCAGCAGCTTAGTCCCAGCGGGATGGATGGATGAGCAGTTCTTC. Translated, it gives CASSLVPAGWMDEQFF.

The rearrangement uses TRBV29-1 and TRBJ1-4, with D uncertain. The CDR3 runs 13 residues. Germline V gene data show CDR1 as SQVTM and CDR2 as ANQGSEA. The germline V and J ends were trimmed by 6 bases and 3 bases, with 11 bases remaining between them. The CDR3 is CSVIEGANEKLFF. CDR3 nucleotides: TGCAGCGTCATAGAGGGAGCTAATGAAAAACTGTTTTTT.

The chain combines TRBV6-7 with TRBJ2-1; D unresolved. TRBV6-7 is an ORF, with its function uncertain. This CDR3 region has 12 residues. The V gene lost 8 bases and the J gene lost 7 bases, with 12 bases spanning the gap. The CDR3 DNA sequence: TGTGCCAGCCCTACTGATCCTAATGAGCAGTTCTTC. Its protein is CASPTDPNEQFF.

CDR3 sequence: CASSGAGTGAYEQYF. The CDR3 nucleotides read TGTGCCAGCAGTGGGGCCGGGACAGGGGCCTACGAGCAGTACTTC. This chain joins TRBV28 and TRBJ2-7; 10 bases agree with TRBD1. This CDR3 is 15 amino acids long. The V gene end was trimmed by 5 bases and the J gene end by 2 bases; junction bases not matched to a gene: 6. Per germline, CDR1 MDHEN and CDR2 SYDVKM.

The rearrangement links TRBV21-1 to TRBJ2-7; the table names TRBD1, a call not compared with the DNA. TRBV21-1 is designated a pseudogene. The CDR3 is 19 residues long. In DNA, the CDR3 is TGTGCCAGCCCTCCCGGCCGGACAGGGATTCCTCGGGGGACCTACGAGCAGTACTTC. Its translation is CASPPGRTGIPRGTYEQYF.

The V gene is TRBV28, the J gene TRBJ1-5; 10 nucleotides match TRBD1. The germline CDR1 and CDR2 sequences are MDHEN and SYDVKM. The V and J ends lost 3 bases and 7 bases, in that order; junction bases with no gene match: 6. This CDR3 has 15 residues. This CDR3 reads CASSLGGQGGQPQHF. CDR3 DNA: TGTGCCAGCAGTTTGGGCGGACAGGGGGGGCAGCCCCAGCATTTT.